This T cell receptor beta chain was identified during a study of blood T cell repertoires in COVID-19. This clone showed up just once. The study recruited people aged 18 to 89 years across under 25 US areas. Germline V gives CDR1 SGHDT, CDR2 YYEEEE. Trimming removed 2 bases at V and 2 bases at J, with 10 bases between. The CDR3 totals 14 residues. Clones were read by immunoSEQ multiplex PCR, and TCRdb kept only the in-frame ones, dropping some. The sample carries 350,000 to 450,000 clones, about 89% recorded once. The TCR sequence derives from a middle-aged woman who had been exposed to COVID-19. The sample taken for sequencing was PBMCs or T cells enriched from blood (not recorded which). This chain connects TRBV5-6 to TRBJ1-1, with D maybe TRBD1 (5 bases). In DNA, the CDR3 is TGTGCCAGCAGCTTTCCAGGGCGTAACACTGAAGCTTTCTTT. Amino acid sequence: CASSFPGRNTEAFF.